Listed below are T cell receptor beta chains from one sample, sequenced in a study of early T cells in non-severe SARS-CoV-2 infection. TCRdb recomputed calls from the 5' RACE reads with MiXCR, one row per CDR3 protein. The data contain 25,000 to 35,000 distinct CDR3 sequences, 2.9% of them singletons. Sequencing input: whole blood. Source of these receptors: an adult who was a healthcare worker with PCR-confirmed SARS-CoV-2 infection or an uninfected control (not recorded which). Each CDR3 is given with its conserved first and last residue.

CDR3: CSARQDSQETQYF; J: TRBJ2-5; V: TRBV20-1
CDR3: CSASDRGDTQYF; J: TRBJ2-3; V: TRBV20-1
CDR3: CSVGPGQETQYF; J: TRBJ2-5; V: TRBV29-1
CDR3: CASSYGQANYGYTF; J: TRBJ1-2; V: TRBV6-5
CDR3: CASSPWITQGLSNQPQHF; J: TRBJ1-5; V: TRBV5-5
CDR3: CASSRQGRETQYF; J: TRBJ2-5; V: TRBV2
CDR3: CASSQDFGTGTGELFF; J: TRBJ2-2; V: TRBV4-1
CDR3: CASSSTSGGQFSTDTQYF; J: TRBJ2-3; V: TRBV7-3
CDR3: CASSFGVRDNEQFF; J: TRBJ2-1; V: TRBV12-3/TRBV12-4
CDR3: CASSPLRGRGSNF; J: TRBJ2-4; V: TRBV18
CDR3: CATRSLGLAAYQETQYF; J: TRBJ2-5; V: TRBV15
CDR3: CASTRSGQGGNQPQHF; J: TRBJ1-5; V: TRBV19
CDR3: CASSQVSGVYNSPLHF; J: TRBJ1-6; V: TRBV4-1
CDR3: CASSQDSLGLFNQPQHF; J: TRBJ1-5; V: TRBV4-2
CDR3: CSVRDINYGYTF; J: TRBJ1-2; V: TRBV29-1
CDR3: CASSPRDTTDTQYF; J: TRBJ2-3; V: TRBV18
CDR3: CAWSVTGGASGELFF; J: TRBJ2-2; V: TRBV30
CDR3: CATRTANTEAFF; J: TRBJ1-1; V: TRBV10-3
CDR3: CASSLGLAGATDTQYF; J: TRBJ2-3; V: TRBV5-1
CDR3: CASSPGTGGFSTDTQYF; J: TRBJ2-3; V: TRBV7-7
CDR3: CARRLQGSNQPQHF; J: TRBJ1-5; V: TRBV19
CDR3: CASSEGQGGNGYTF; J: TRBJ1-2; V: TRBV2